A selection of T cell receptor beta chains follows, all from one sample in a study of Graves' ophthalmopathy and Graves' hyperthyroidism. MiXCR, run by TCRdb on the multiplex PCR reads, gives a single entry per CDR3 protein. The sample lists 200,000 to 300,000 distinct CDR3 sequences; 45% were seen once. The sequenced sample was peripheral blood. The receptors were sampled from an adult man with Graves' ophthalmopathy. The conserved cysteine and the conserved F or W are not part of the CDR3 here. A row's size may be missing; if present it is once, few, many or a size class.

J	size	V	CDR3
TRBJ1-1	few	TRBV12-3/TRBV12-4	ASGLDLGTPRTEAF
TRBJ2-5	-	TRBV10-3	ASRHPRAENQETQY
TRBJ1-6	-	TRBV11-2	ASSLQGGNNSPLH
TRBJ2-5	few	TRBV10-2	ASRRGLETQY
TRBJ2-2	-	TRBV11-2	ASSSDTGTGELF
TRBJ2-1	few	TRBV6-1	ASSEKDRGGSNEQF
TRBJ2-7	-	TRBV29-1	SVEGTGASVYEQY
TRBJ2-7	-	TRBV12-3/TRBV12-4	ASSASGGASSYEQY
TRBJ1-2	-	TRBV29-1	SVASSILPLNYGYT
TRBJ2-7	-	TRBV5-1	ASSSQVSYEQY
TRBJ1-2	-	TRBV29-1	SVRGGRSGGYT
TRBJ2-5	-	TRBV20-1	SASTGVTQY
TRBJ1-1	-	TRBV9	ASSVATGRNTEAF
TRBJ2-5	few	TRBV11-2	ASSPPQETQY
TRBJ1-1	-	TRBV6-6	ASIRAADTEAF
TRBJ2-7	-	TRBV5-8	ASSLGYRDSETEQY
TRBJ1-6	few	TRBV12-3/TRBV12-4	ASSSARNVPLH
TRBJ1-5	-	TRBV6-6	ASSATTGGGQPQH
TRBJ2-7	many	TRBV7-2	ASSLTVGQGYEQY
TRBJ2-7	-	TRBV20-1	SASPGTSFTDEQY
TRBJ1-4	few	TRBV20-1	SASQAGDNEKLF
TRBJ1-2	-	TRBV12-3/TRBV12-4	ASSLSRSGYGYT
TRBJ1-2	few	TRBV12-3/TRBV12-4	ASSQGPTGNYGYT
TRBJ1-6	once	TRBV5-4	ASRWTYNSPLH
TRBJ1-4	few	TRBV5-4	ASSLGGALEKLF
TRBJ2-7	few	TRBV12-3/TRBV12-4	ASSPGLAREQY
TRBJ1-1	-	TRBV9	ASSVESDGLDTEAF
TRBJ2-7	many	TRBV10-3	AISESVRTYEQY
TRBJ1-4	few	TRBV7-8	ASSLGGQGARLF
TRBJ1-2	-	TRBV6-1	ASTMTDSNYGYT
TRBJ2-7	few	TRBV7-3	ASSFSGQGAYEQY
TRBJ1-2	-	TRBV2	ASSRSQTGGNGYT
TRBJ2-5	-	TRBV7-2	ASSSRGQRAQETQY
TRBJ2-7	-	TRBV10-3	AIFEQY